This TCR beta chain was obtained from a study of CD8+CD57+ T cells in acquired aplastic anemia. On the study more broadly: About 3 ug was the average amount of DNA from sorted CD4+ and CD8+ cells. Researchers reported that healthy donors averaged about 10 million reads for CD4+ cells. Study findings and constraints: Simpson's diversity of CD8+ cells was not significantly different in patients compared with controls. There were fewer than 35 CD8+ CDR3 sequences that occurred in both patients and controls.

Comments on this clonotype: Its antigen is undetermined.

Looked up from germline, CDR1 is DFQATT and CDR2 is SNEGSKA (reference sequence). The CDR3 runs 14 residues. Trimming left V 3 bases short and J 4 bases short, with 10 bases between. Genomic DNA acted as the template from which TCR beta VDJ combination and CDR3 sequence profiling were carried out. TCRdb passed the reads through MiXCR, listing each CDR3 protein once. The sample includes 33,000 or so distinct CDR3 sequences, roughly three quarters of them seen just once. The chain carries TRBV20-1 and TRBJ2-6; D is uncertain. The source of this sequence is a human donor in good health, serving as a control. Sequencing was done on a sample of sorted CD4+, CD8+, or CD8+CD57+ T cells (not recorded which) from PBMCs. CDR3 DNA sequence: TGCAGTGCTAGGGAACAGCCCGGGGCCAACGTCCTGACTTTC. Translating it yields CSAREQPGANVLTF.